Listed below are T cell receptor beta chains from one sample, sequenced in a study of T cells in Graves' hyperthyroidism and ophthalmopathy. TCRdb fed the multiplex PCR reads into MiXCR, producing one record per CDR3 protein. The table has hundreds of thousands of distinct CDR3 sequences, about 14% seen once. The sample was blood. Receptors were obtained from a woman between 18 and 30 years old with Graves' hyperthyroidism. The CDR3 runs from the conserved cysteine through the conserved F or W. A D gene is named only where the DNA matches it firmly. A clone size is listed for some rows: how often the clone was seen (once, few, many), or a class if it is expanded.

CDR3aa: CSARDHIRHSREENGYTF
abundance: few
d_gene: .
j_gene: TRBJ1-2
v_gene: TRBV20-1

CDR3aa: CASRMRSGSLTGELFF
abundance: .
d_gene: .
j_gene: TRBJ2-2
v_gene: TRBV7-2

CDR3aa: CASSPGLTTTQYF
abundance: many
d_gene: .
j_gene: TRBJ2-5
v_gene: TRBV18

CDR3aa: CASSYRELADTQYF
abundance: many
d_gene: .
j_gene: TRBJ2-3
v_gene: TRBV3-1

CDR3aa: CASSLEWGQRETQYF
abundance: few
d_gene: .
j_gene: TRBJ2-5
v_gene: TRBV5-1

CDR3aa: CASSQDVLTSGRNEQFF
abundance: many
d_gene: TRBD2
j_gene: TRBJ2-1
v_gene: TRBV4-3

CDR3aa: CASRKQGGSSYEQYF
abundance: many
d_gene: TRBD1
j_gene: TRBJ2-7
v_gene: TRBV11-2

CDR3aa: CASSSPGRVLTDTQYF
abundance: .
d_gene: .
j_gene: TRBJ2-3
v_gene: TRBV11-2

CDR3aa: CASRMVGGEQYF
abundance: many
d_gene: .
j_gene: TRBJ2-7
v_gene: TRBV27

CDR3aa: CASSRTGTSGTSTDTQYF
abundance: .
d_gene: TRBD2
j_gene: TRBJ2-3
v_gene: TRBV4-3

CDR3aa: CASSQRGPGAEAFF
abundance: many
d_gene: .
j_gene: TRBJ1-1
v_gene: TRBV13

CDR3aa: CASKARGDTQYF
abundance: .
d_gene: .
j_gene: TRBJ2-3
v_gene: TRBV6-1

CDR3aa: CASRDRGTGELFF
abundance: .
d_gene: TRBD1
j_gene: TRBJ2-2
v_gene: TRBV6-1

CDR3aa: CASSQLFPGVGTGELFF
abundance: many
d_gene: .
j_gene: TRBJ2-2
v_gene: TRBV14

CDR3aa: CASSLRRLAVPSSYNEQFF
abundance: .
d_gene: TRBD2
j_gene: TRBJ2-1
v_gene: TRBV27

CDR3aa: CATSEPDRDGETQYF
abundance: .
d_gene: TRBD1
j_gene: TRBJ2-5
v_gene: TRBV24-1

CDR3aa: CASSIGDRRNQPQHF
abundance: few
d_gene: TRBD1
j_gene: TRBJ1-5
v_gene: TRBV19

CDR3aa: CASSSAMLASEETQYF
abundance: many
d_gene: .
j_gene: TRBJ2-5
v_gene: TRBV5-1

CDR3aa: CSASRGLAGAGDTQYF
abundance: many
d_gene: TRBD2
j_gene: TRBJ2-3
v_gene: TRBV20-1